The 10 T cell receptor beta chains below come from one sample, sequenced in a study of Ad26.COV2.S vaccination and SARS-CoV-2 variants. Profiling relied on immunoSEQ multiplex PCR, and the TCRdb table lists in-frame clones only, not all of them. The sample includes about 350,000 clones, 80% to 90% of them seen just once. Indicated treatment: around 19 received Ad26.COV2.S at low or high dose, single or two shots; roughly 5 received placebo; per-sample allocation not given. Sampling happened 63 days after the first vaccine or placebo injection. The sequences come from peripheral blood, collected in a trial of Ad26.COV2.S vaccine versus placebo. The receptors originated from a person between 18 and 59 years old who received the Ad26.COV2.S COVID-19 vaccine or a placebo.

In nucleotides, the CDR3 is TGCGCCAGCAGCCTCCAGCCCTTGACAGCTGACTCCTACAATGAGCAGTTCTTC. Translation gives CASSLQPLTADSYNEQFF. The chain carries TRBV4-3 and TRBJ2-1, with TRBD1 as a possible D gene (5 bases). V lost 4 bases and J 0 bases, leaving 19 bases between the germline ends. From germline, CDR1 is LGHNA and CDR2 YSLEER. There are 18 residues in the CDR3.

This chain uses TRBV4-1 with TRBJ1-2, with TRBD1 as a possible D gene (5 bases). CDR1 MGHRA and CDR2 YSYEKL come from the germline V gene. The CDR3 covers 15 residues. V lost 2 bases and J 0 bases, leaving 10 bases between the germline ends. DNA of the CDR3: TGCGCCAGCAGCCAACCCCAACAGGCTAACTATGGCTACACCTTC. Amino acid sequence: CASSQPQQANYGYTF.

CDR3 in DNA: TGTGCCAGCAGCTTGGGACTAGCGGGAGCATACACCGGGGAGCTGTTTTTT. Encoded protein: CASSLGLAGAYTGELFF. This chain connects TRBV7-2 to TRBJ2-2, with 14 positions matching TRBD2. Germline V gene lookup returns CDR1 SGHTA and CDR2 FQGNSA. V gave up 3 bases and J gave up 3 bases; unmatched junction bases: 3. The CDR3 spans 17 residues.

The chain recombines TRBV30 with TRBJ2-3; 8 bases are shared with TRBD2. This CDR3 has 16 amino acids. CDR1 GTSNPN and CDR2 SVGIG come from the germline V gene (reference sequence). The trim removed 2 bases at V and 2 bases at J, leaving 9 bases unmatched. The chain's CDR3 is CAWSRTSPSHTDTQYF. CDR3 DNA: TGTGCCTGGAGTCGGACTAGCCCCTCTCACACAGATACGCAGTATTTT.

This sequence joins TRBV28 and TRBJ1-2; possible D gene TRBD1, 6 bases. The V and J ends lost 3 bases and 4 bases respectively, with 12 bases between them. The V gene's germline CDR1 is MDHEN and CDR2 SYDVKM. CDR3 length: 14 residues. CDR3 coding DNA: TGTGCCAGCAGTTTGTTTGGACAGTTCTATGGCTACACCTTC. Its translation is CASSLFGQFYGYTF.

There are a few counts of this clone. The chain is built from TRBV5-6 and TRBJ2-4; TRBD1 aligns across 8 bases. Germline CDR1 reads SGHDT; CDR2 reads YYEEEE. This CDR3 comprises 19 residues. Trimming cost V 3 bases and J 1 base; bases outside gene matches: 15. The CDR3 DNA is TGTGCCAGCAGCTCCTGGACAGGGTTAGGGAGAGGGGCCAAAAACATTCAGTACTTC. It translates to CASSSWTGLGRGAKNIQYF.

V gene TRBV6-1 combines with J gene TRBJ2-7; TRBD1 or TRBD2 may be the D gene (5 bases each). Germline CDR1 and CDR2: MNHNS and SASEGT. The CDR3 is 16 amino acids. The V end was cut by 2 bases, the J end by 0 bases, with 14 bases between. The chain's CDR3 is CASSESFGAISYEQYF. The CDR3 nucleotides read TGTGCCAGCAGTGAATCATTCGGGGCCATCTCCTACGAGCAGTACTTC.

This clone was counted a single time. The chain recombines TRBV5-5 with TRBJ1-2, with D possibly being TRBD1 (5 bases). V lost 6 bases and J 3 bases, leaving 21 bases between the germline ends. Looked up from germline, CDR1 is SGHKS and CDR2 is YYEKEE (reference sequence). The CDR3 is made up of 16 amino acids. CDR3 sequence: CASIPRAGIGDYGYTF. DNA for the CDR3: TGTGCCAGCATCCCCCGGGCAGGGATCGGTGACTATGGCTACACCTTC. Combining the CDR3 with reference TRBV5-5 and TRBJ1-2 gives the whole variable domain DAGVTQSPTHLIKTRGQQVTLRCSPISGHKSVSWYQQVLGQGPQFIFQYYEKEERGRGNFPDRFSARQFPNYSSELNVNALLLGDSALYLCASIPRAGIGDYGYTFGSGTRLTVV.

Regarding this clone: This same CDR3 is encoded by further DNA sequences in the sample. V is TRBV3-1 (or the pseudogene TRBV3-2) and J is TRBJ2-7; no clear D. CDR3 length equals 12 residues. The germline V gene encodes CDR1 LGHDT and CDR2 YNNKEL (reference sequence). Trimming removed 0 bases from V and 6 bases from J, with 6 bases in between. CDR3 nucleotides: TGTGCCAGCAGCCAAGATCGGAGCGAGCAGTACTTC. Its translation: CASSQDRSEQYF.

This chain uses TRBV5-4 with TRBJ2-7; TRBD2 matches 9 bases. The germline CDR1 and CDR2 sequences are SGHNT and YYREEE (reference sequence). The CDR3 sequence is 15 residues long. V lost 1 base to trimming and J lost 4 bases; unmatched junction nucleotides: 6. CDR3 protein: CASSLIERGDYEQYF. DNA of the CDR3: TGTGCCAGCAGCTTGATAGAGCGGGGGGATTACGAGCAGTACTTC.